Shown below are 32 T cell receptor beta chains from a single sample sequenced in a study of identical twins. TCRdb recomputed calls from the 5' RACE reads with MiXCR, one row per CDR3 protein. The table shows 450,000 to 650,000 distinct CDR3 sequences, with over 12% occurring only once. The same sample was also used in a study of yellow fever vaccine responses in identical twins.

The sequencing sample was made of CD4+ T cells sorted from blood. The receptors were sampled from a young woman in good health.

This clonotype was detected many times. The chain employs TRBV18 and TRBJ1-1; no clear D gene. V lost 0 bases, J lost 2 bases, and 7 bases lay in between. From germline, CDR1 is KGHSH and CDR2 LQKENI. This CDR3 spans 14 amino acids. The CDR3 DNA is TGTGCCAGCTCACCACCGGGCAGAAACACTGAAGCTTTCTTT. As protein: CASSPPGRNTEAFF.

This clonotype occurred many times. This chain joins TRBV10-3 and TRBJ2-2; tentative D call: TRBD2 (5 bases). V was cut by 4 bases and J by 3 bases, with 9 bases left in between. CDR3 length equals 14 residues. Germline-derived CDR1 and CDR2 are ENHRY and SYGVKD. The CDR3 nucleotides read TGTGCCATCAGTGGAGGGCCCTACACCGGGGAGCTGTTTTTT. It yields the protein CAISGGPYTGELFF.

The chain combines TRBV12-3 or TRBV12-4 with TRBJ1-1, with 7 bases identical to TRBD1. The ends lost 6 bases at V and 6 bases at J; junction bases unmatched: 4. The CDR3 spans 12 residues. The CDR3 spells CASRDRFPEAFF. CDR3 DNA: TGTGCCAGCAGGGACAGGTTCCCTGAAGCTTTCTTT.

The chain combines TRBV3-1 with TRBJ2-7, with D tentatively TRBD2 (6 bases). This CDR3 has 12 residues. CDR1 is LGHDT and CDR2 is YNNKEL in the germline V gene (reference sequence). V was clipped by 3 bases and J by 7 bases, with 10 bases between them. The CDR3 nucleotides read TGTGCCAGCAGCCACGGGAGAGGGGAGCAGTACGTC. Translation: CASSHGRGEQYV.

The chain carries TRBV12-3 or TRBV12-4 and TRBJ2-1; 7 nucleotides agree with TRBD2. This CDR3 is built from 17 residues. Trimming at V came to 3 bases and at J to 10 bases, leaving 18 bases not matched to a gene. DNA for the CDR3: TGTGCCAGCAGTTTTGCGGGAGTGACAGCTCGTTCAATCGAGCAGTTCTTC. Protein sequence: CASSFAGVTARSIEQFF.

The gene calls are TRBV4-1 and TRBJ2-3; 9 bases are a match to TRBD2. Germline assignment: CDR1 MGHRA and CDR2 YSYEKL. The V segment lost 2 bases and the J segment 3 bases; nucleotides outside the gene matches: 15. This CDR3 is built from 19 residues. The CDR3 DNA reads TGCGCCAGCAGCCAAAGCCCTCCTAGGGCTAGCGGGGAGACAGATACGCAGTATTTT. As protein: CASSQSPPRASGETDTQYF.

The gene calls are TRBV12-3 or TRBV12-4 and TRBJ1-2, with D unclear. V lost 5 bases and J 12 bases, leaving 16 bases between the germline ends. The CDR3 totals 12 residues. The CDR3 loop is CASSPPTDINTF. The CDR3 region has the DNA TGTGCCAGCAGTCCCCCCACCGACATAAACACCTTC.

This clonotype came up a few times. The genes are TRBV15 and TRBJ1-3; no definite D call. Trimming left V 0 bases short and J 3 bases short, with 9 bases between. Germline CDR1 LNHNV, CDR2 YYDKDF (reference sequence). The CDR3 sequence is 15 residues long. For the CDR3, the DNA is TGTGCCACCAGCAGAGATGTTAGCAATGGAAACACCATATATTTT. It yields the protein CATSRDVSNGNTIYF.

J is TRBJ1-2 and V is TRBV15; tentatively, D is TRBD1 (5 bases). Germline CDR1 LNHNV, CDR2 YYDKDF (reference sequence). The CDR3 has 13 residues. V lost 5 bases to trimming and J lost 8 bases, with 15 bases between them. The CDR3 region has the DNA TGTGCCACCAGCTATACAGGCCTCTGGGGCTACACCTTC. Its translation is CATSYTGLWGYTF.

V and J are TRBV5-1 and TRBJ2-2; D unresolved. CDR3 size: 16 residues. The germline V and J ends were trimmed by 4 bases and 7 bases, with 20 bases remaining between them. The germline V gene has CDR1 SGHRS and CDR2 YFSETQ. The CDR3 region has the DNA TGCGCCAGCAGCCCCCTTTACGGAGATGGAATCGGGGAGCTGTTTTTT. It yields the protein CASSPLYGDGIGELFF.

V is TRBV7-9 and J is TRBJ2-3; 9 bases match TRBD1. The trim removed 8 bases at V and 6 bases at J, leaving 9 bases unmatched. The germline gives CDR1 SEHNR, CDR2 FQNEAQ (reference sequence). The CDR3 spans 14 residues. The CDR3 spells CASRGQGVGDTQYF. The CDR3 DNA sequence: TGTGCCAGCCGGGGACAGGGAGTCGGGGATACGCAGTATTTT.

This sequence joins TRBV2 and TRBJ2-2; 7 bases agree with TRBD1. The CDR3 sequence is 15 residues long. V gave up 3 bases and J gave up 3 bases; unmatched junction bases: 4. Germline assignment: CDR1 SNHLY and CDR2 FYNNEI. CDR3 amino acids: CASSEDRLHTGELFF. CDR3 bases: TGTGCCAGCAGTGAGGACAGGTTGCACACCGGGGAGCTGTTTTTT.

This clonotype has only a few counts. The chain is built from TRBV7-6 and TRBJ2-3, with 9 positions matching TRBD1. The CDR3 totals 16 residues. The ends lost 5 bases at V and 4 bases at J; junction bases unmatched: 10. Germline-derived CDR1 and CDR2 are SGHVS and FNYEAQ. The CDR3 reads CASSQQTGGLSDTQYF. The CDR3 DNA reads as TGTGCCAGCAGCCAACAGACAGGGGGATTATCAGATACGCAGTATTTT.

Only a few counts were recorded for this clonotype. This sequence joins TRBV5-1 and TRBJ2-7, with D possibly TRBD2 on 6 matching bases. Trimming cost V 6 bases and J 4 bases, with 20 bases left between them. This CDR3 region has 15 residues. CDR1 SGHRS and CDR2 YFSETQ come from the germline V gene. Here the CDR3 reads CASKSALDYYYEQYF. DNA for the CDR3: TGCGCCAGCAAGAGCGCCCTGGACTATTATTACGAGCAGTACTTC.

The chain recombines TRBV12-3 or TRBV12-4 with TRBJ2-2; D is undetermined. The CDR3 runs 13 residues. Trimming pared 6 bases from V and 5 bases from J, leaving 10 bases between. The DNA for the CDR3 is TGTGCCAGCAGCCCGAACCCAACCGGGGAGCTGTTTTTT. It is translated as CASSPNPTGELFF.

V and J are TRBV11-2 and TRBJ2-7, with D perhaps matching TRBD1 or TRBD2 (5 bases each). The CDR3 runs to 11 residues. Germline CDR1 reads SGHAT; CDR2 reads FQNNGV. The V end was cut by 5 bases, the J end by 7 bases, with 9 bases between. In DNA, the CDR3 is TGTGCCAGCAGCCCGGGACGAGAGCAGTACTTC. Translated, it gives CASSPGREQYF.

This clonotype was picked up many times. The chain combines TRBV6-5 with TRBJ2-6; D remains unclear. Trimming took 1 base from V and 2 from J, leaving 18 bases between them. This CDR3 is 19 amino acids long. Germline V lookup: CDR1 MNHEY, CDR2 SVGAGI. CDR3 nucleotides: TGTGCCAGCAGTTACTTTAGCAGGATGGGTCAGACTGGGGCCAACGTCCTGACTTTC. Residues: CASSYFSRMGQTGANVLTF.

Of note for this clonotype: The junction departs from germline at one end; a sequencing error may be responsible. The rearrangement uses TRBV2 and TRBJ2-1, with D unclear. The length of the CDR3 is 15 residues. Per the germline V gene, CDR1 is SNHLY and CDR2 is FYNNEI. CDR3 in DNA: TGTGCCAGCAGGGAAGAATTCTCCTCCTACAATGAGCAGTTCTTC. Protein sequence: CASREEFSSYNEQFF.

J is TRBJ2-4 and V is TRBV20-1; 10 bases are shared with TRBD2. This CDR3 is built from 14 residues. V was clipped by 6 bases and J by 2 bases; unmatched bases: 4. The germline V gene encodes CDR1 DFQATT and CDR2 SNEGSKA (reference sequence). CDR3 nucleotide sequence: TGCAGTGCCAATAGCGGGGGGTCCAAAAACATTCAGTACTTC. Amino acids: CSANSGGSKNIQYF.

The chain carries TRBV14 and TRBJ2-2; D gene uncertain. V was cut by 1 base and J by 6 bases, with 9 bases left in between. Germline CDR1 SGHDN, CDR2 FVKESK. The CDR3 has 14 residues. The CDR3 coding sequence is TGTGCCAGCAGCCAAGGTTCACGGGCCGGGGAGCTGTTTTTT. Its protein product is CASSQGSRAGELFF.

This clonotype was picked up a small number of times. V gene TRBV20-1 combines with J gene TRBJ1-6; possible D gene TRBD1, 6 bases. Germline-derived CDR1 and CDR2 are DFQATT and SNEGSKA (reference sequence). The CDR3 has 13 amino acids. The V end lost 0 bases, the J end lost 7 bases, and 7 bases lay between the germline ends. CDR3 loop: CSAREQGNSPLHF. The CDR3 DNA reads as TGCAGTGCTAGAGAACAGGGCAATTCACCCCTCCACTTT.

This sequence joins TRBV4-1 and TRBJ2-2, with unresolved D. CDR3 length equals 12 residues. The germline gives CDR1 MGHRA, CDR2 YSYEKL. The ends were cut back, 5 bases at V and 6 bases at J, with 7 bases in the middle. The CDR3 DNA is TGCGCCAGCAGCGACCCCCCCGGGGAGCTGTTTTTT. Translated: CASSDPPGELFF.

This clonotype came up a few times. V usage is TRBV27 and J usage is TRBJ2-3; either TRBD1 or TRBD2 may fit D (5 bases each). Trimming took off 2 bases at V and 6 bases at J, with 18 bases between the two ends. This CDR3 is 16 amino acids long. Germline CDR1 is MNHEY and CDR2 is SMNVEV (reference sequence). In DNA, the CDR3 is TGTGCCAGCAGTTTAAAGTCCGGGGCGACGCGGGATACGCAGTATTTT. Translating it yields CASSLKSGATRDTQYF.

In this sample, this clonotype turned up a few times. One junction end does not reproduce the germline sequence, and a read error may be involved. V is TRBV6-1 and J is TRBJ2-7; perhaps TRBD2 as D (6 bases). The CDR3 sequence is 15 residues long. Germline-derived CDR1 and CDR2 are MNHNS and SASEGT. The CDR3 here is CASSEDRLGRDEQYF. The CDR3 DNA sequence: TGTGCCAGCAGCGAAGACCGACTAGGTCGGGACGAGCAGTACTTC.

This clonotype showed up just a few times. J is TRBJ2-7 and V is TRBV20-1, with 9 bases aligning to TRBD1. The CDR3 contains 14 residues. V lost 5 bases and J lost 4; bases outside the gene matches: 9. The germline V gene encodes CDR1 DFQATT and CDR2 SNEGSKA (reference sequence). This CDR3 is CSAVGQGNKYEQYV. CDR3 coding DNA: TGCAGTGCTGTGGGACAGGGAAACAAGTACGAGCAGTACGTC.

This clonotype was seen repeatedly, ten times or more. The chain recombines TRBV12-3 or TRBV12-4 with TRBJ2-2, with 9 nucleotides matching TRBD2. There are 17 residues in the CDR3. V lost 5 bases and J lost 0; bases outside the gene matches: 7. The DNA of the CDR3 is TGTGCCAGCAGTCAACTAGCGGGTGATGCGAACACCGGGGAGCTGTTTTTT. This translates into CASSQLAGDANTGELFF.

This clonotype occurred a few times. This rearrangement joins TRBV20-1 to TRBJ2-5; D is undetermined. This CDR3 spans 10 amino acids. Germline CDR1 is DFQATT and CDR2 is SNEGSKA (reference sequence). Trimming shortened V by 6 bases and J by 5 bases, and 7 bases separated the two germline ends. This chain's CDR3 is CSADGETQYF. The CDR3 nucleotides read TGCAGTGCCGACGGGGAGACCCAGTACTTC.

This clonotype appeared a few times. The rearrangement uses TRBV6-4 and TRBJ2-3; D possibly matches TRBD1 or TRBD2 (5 bases each). Germline V gives CDR1 MRHNA, CDR2 SNTAGT. V lost 5 bases, J lost 3 bases, and 15 bases lay in between. The CDR3 is made up of 15 amino acids. The CDR3, as DNA: TGTGCCAGCAGTCAACTAGTTGGGGGTACAGATACGCAGTATTTT. Protein sequence: CASSQLVGGTDTQYF.

This chain connects TRBV7-2 to TRBJ1-1, with D uncertain. Germline-derived CDR1 and CDR2 are SGHTA and FQGNSA. V dropped 2 bases and J dropped 0 bases, with 10 bases sitting between them. The CDR3 covers 15 residues. Here the CDR3 reads CASSLSVFVNTEAFF. CDR3 bases: TGTGCCAGCAGCTTATCTGTGTTCGTGAACACTGAAGCTTTCTTT.

The table lists this clonotype with many counts. V gene TRBV5-1 combines with J gene TRBJ2-2; D call uncertain. Germline assignment: CDR1 SGHRS and CDR2 YFSETQ. This CDR3 comprises 15 residues. V was cut by 1 base and J by 1 base, with 8 bases left in between. The CDR3 region is CASSLSGRNTGELFF. In DNA, the CDR3 is TGCGCCAGCAGCTTGTCGGGCCGGAACACCGGGGAGCTGTTTTTT. The full variable domain, with the rest looked up from reference TRBV5-1 and TRBJ2-2, is KAGVTQTPRYLIKTRGQQVTLSCSPISGHRSVSWYQQTPGQGLQFLFEYFSETQRNKGNFPGRFSGRQFSNSRSEMNVSTLELGDSALYLCASSLSGRNTGELFFGEGSRLTVL.

The chain combines TRBV3-1 with TRBJ2-3; TRBD2 might be the D (7 bases). Germline loops: CDR1 LGHDT, CDR2 YNNKEL (reference sequence). This CDR3 has 15 amino acids. Between the trimmed V and J ends, which lost 6 bases and 3 bases, there was a span of 16 bases. In DNA form, the CDR3 reads TGTGCCAGCAGTCTATGGGGGGGGCGGACAGATACGCAGTATTTT. The encoded protein is CASSLWGGRTDTQYF.

J is TRBJ2-2 and V is TRBV24-1; unclear D gene. The CDR3 extends over 12 amino acids. In germline, CDR1 is KGHDR, CDR2 SFDVKD. The germline V and J ends were trimmed by 8 bases and 1 base, with 4 bases remaining between them. The CDR3 DNA follows: TGTGCCACCAATGAGAACACCGGGGAGCTGTTTTTT. It yields the protein CATNENTGELFF.